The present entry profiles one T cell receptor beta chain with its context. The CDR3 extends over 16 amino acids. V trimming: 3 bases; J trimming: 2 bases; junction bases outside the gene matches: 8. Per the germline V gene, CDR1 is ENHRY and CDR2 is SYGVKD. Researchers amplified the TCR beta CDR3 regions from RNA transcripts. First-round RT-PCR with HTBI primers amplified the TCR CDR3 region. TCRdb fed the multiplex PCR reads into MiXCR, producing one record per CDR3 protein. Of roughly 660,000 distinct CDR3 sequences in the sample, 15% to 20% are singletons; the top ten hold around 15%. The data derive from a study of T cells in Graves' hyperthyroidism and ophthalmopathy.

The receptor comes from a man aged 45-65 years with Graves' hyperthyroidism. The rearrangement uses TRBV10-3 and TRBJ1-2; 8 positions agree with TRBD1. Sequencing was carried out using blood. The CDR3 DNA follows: TGTGCCATCAGTGACGCTAGGGGACAGGTGAACTATGGCTACACCTTC. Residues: CAISDARGQVNYGYTF.